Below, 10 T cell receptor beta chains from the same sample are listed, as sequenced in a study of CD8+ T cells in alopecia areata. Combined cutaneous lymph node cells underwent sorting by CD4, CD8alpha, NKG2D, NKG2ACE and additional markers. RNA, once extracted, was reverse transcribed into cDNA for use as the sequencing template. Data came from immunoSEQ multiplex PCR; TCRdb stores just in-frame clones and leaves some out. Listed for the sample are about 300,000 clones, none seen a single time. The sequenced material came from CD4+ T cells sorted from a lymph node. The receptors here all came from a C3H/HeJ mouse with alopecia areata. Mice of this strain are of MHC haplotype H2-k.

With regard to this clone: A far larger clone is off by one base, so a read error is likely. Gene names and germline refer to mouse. CDR3 DNA, as far as it was read: TGTGCCAGCAGCGTGACAGGGGGCAACTCC. Encoded protein: CASSVTGGNS. In full, the CDR3 is CASSVTGGNSDYTF. The J gene is TRBJ1-2, the V gene TRBV13-1, with 10 positions matching TRBD1. The CDR3 end lies 4 residues beyond the end of the read and is filled in from the germline J gene. Germline CDR1 is NSHNY and CDR2 is SYGAGN. V was clipped by 5 bases and J by 2 bases; unmatched bases: 3. This CDR3 comprises 14 residues.

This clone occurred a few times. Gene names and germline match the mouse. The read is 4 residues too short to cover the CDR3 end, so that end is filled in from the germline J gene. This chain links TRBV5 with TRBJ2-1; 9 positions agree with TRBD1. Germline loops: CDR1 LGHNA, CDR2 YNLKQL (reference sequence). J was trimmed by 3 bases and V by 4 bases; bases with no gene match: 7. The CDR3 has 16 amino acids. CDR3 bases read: TGTGCCAGCAGCCCAGGGACAGGGAGGGGCTATGCT. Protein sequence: CASSPGTGRGYA. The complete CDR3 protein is CASSPGTGRGYAEQFF.

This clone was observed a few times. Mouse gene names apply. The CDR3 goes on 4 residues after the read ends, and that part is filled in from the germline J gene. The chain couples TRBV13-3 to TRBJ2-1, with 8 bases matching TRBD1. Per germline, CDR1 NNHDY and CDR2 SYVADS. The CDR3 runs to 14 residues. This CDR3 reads CASSVDRDEAEQFF. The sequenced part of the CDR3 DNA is TGTGCCAGCAGTGTGGACAGGGATGAGGCT.

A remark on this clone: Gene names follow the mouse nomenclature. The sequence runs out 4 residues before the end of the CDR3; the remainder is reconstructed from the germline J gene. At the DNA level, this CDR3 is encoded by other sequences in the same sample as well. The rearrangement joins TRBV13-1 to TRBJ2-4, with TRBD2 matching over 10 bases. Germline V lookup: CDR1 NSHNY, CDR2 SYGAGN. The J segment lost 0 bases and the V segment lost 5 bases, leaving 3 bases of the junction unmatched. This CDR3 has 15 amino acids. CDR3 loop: CASSGTGASQNTLYF. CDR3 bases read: TGTGCCAGCAGCGGGACTGGGGCTAGTCAAAAC.

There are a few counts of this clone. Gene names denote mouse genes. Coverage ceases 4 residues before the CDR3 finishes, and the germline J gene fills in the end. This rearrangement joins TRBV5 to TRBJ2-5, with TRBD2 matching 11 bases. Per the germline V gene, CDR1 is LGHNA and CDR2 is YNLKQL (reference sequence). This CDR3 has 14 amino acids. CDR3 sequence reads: CASSLLGGRDTQYF. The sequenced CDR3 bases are TGTGCCAGCAGCCTACTGGGGGGGCGGGAC.

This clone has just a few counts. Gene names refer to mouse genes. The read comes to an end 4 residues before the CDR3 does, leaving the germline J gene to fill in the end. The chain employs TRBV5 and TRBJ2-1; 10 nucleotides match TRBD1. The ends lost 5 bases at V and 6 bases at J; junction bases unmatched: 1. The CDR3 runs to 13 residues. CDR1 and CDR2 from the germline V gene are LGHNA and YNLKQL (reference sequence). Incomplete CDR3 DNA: TGTGCCAGCAGCTGGGACAGGGGTGCT. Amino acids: CASSWDRGA. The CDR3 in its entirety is CASSWDRGAEQFF.

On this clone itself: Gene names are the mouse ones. The DNA read from the CDR3 is TGTGCCAGCGGTCCATCAAACACCGGG. It encodes CASGPSNTG. The entire CDR3 sequence reads CASGPSNTGQLYF. The rearrangement uses TRBV13-2 and TRBJ2-2; no clear D gene. The CDR3 end lies 4 residues beyond the end of the read and is filled in from the germline J gene. Germline-derived CDR1 and CDR2 are NNHNN and SYGAGS (reference sequence). The CDR3 runs to 13 residues. V lost 4 bases, J lost 0 bases, and 4 bases lay in between.

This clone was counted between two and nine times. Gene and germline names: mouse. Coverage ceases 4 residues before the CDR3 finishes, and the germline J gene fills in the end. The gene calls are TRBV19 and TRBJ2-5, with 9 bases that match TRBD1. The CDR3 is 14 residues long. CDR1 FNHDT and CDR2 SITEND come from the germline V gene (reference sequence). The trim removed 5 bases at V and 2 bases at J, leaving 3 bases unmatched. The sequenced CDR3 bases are TGTGCCAGCAGACAACAGGGGGCCCAAGAC. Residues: CASRQQGAQD. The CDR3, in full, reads CASRQQGAQDTQYF.

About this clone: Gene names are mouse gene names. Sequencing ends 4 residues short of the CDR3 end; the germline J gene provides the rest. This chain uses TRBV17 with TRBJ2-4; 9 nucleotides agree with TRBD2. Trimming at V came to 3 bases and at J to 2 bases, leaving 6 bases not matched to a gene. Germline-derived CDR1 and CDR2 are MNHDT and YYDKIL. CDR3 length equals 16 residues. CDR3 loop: CASSSWGGGDQNTLYF. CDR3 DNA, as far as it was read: TGTGCTAGCAGTAGTTGGGGGGGCGGGGATCAAAAC.

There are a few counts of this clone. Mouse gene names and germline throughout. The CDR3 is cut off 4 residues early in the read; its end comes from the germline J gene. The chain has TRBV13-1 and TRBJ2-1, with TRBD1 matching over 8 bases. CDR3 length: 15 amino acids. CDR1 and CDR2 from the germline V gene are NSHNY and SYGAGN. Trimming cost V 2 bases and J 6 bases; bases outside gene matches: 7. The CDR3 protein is CASSEPRGRGAEQFF. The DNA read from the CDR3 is TGTGCCAGCAGTGAACCCAGGGGGCGCGGTGCT.